These T cell receptor beta chains were read from a single sample in a study of shared clonotypes between healthy human individuals. The method was immunoSEQ multiplex PCR; TCRdb's version includes in-frame clones alone and lacks a portion of them. This table holds fewer than 1.8 million clones, approximately 98.5% found once. Sequencing was done on a sample of naive CD4+ T cells sorted from blood. These receptors all come from a man aged 25-45 years in good health. CDR3s include the opening cysteine and the closing phenylalanine or tryptophan. A D gene is named only where the DNA matches it firmly. Only part of the rows carry a size: once, few, many, or a class if the clone is expanded.

DNA	CDR3	V	D	J	size
TGTGCCAGCAGCCCCGACCCCTCCGGGACCGTGACCCAGTACTTC	CASSPDPSGTVTQYF	TRBV7-2	.	TRBJ2-5	.
TGTGCAAGTCGCTTAGAGAGGGGGGCCATGGTCGCTGAAGCTTTCTTT	CASRLERGAMVAEAFF	TRBV12-2	.	TRBJ1-1	.
TGCGCCAGCAGCCAAGGTTTTACTAGCGGATGGAGCTCCTACGAGCAGTACTTC	CASSQGFTSGWSSYEQYF	TRBV4-1	TRBD2	TRBJ2-7	.
TGTGCCAGTAAGAGGGGGGGGATTGATACGCAGTATTTT	CASKRGGIDTQYF	TRBV19	.	TRBJ2-3	.
TGTGCCAGCAGCCTACGATTAGCCAAAAACATTCAGTACTTC	CASSLRLAKNIQYF	TRBV27	.	TRBJ2-4	.
TGTGCCAGCAGCGCCCCCTCCAACGAGCAGTACTTC	CASSAPSNEQYF	TRBV9	.	TRBJ2-7	.
TGTGCCAGCTACCTGACGCGCTACGAGCAGTACTTC	CASYLTRYEQYF	TRBV6-1	.	TRBJ2-7	.
TGTGCCAGCAGTTCAGGGACAGTCCGAGAGACCCAGTACTTC	CASSSGTVRETQYF	TRBV6-1	TRBD1	TRBJ2-5	.
TGTGCCAGCTCACCTGGGACAGACTATGGCTACACCTTC	CASSPGTDYGYTF	TRBV18	TRBD1	TRBJ1-2	.
TGCGCCAGCAGCTTTGAGGGGGCGGTAGGGCAGTACTTC	CASSFEGAVGQYF	TRBV5-1	TRBD1	TRBJ2-7	.
TGTGCCAGCAGCGTAGTAGTGGGGCCCGGGGAGCTGTTTTTT	CASSVVVGPGELFF	TRBV9	.	TRBJ2-2	.
TGTGCCAGCAGCTTGGAAACCAAAGGACCTTCTAATGAAAAACTGTTTTTT	CASSLETKGPSNEKLFF	TRBV5-6	.	TRBJ1-4	.
TGTGCCAGCAGTTTATCAGGCGGCCGGGGCAATCAGCCCCAGCATTTT	CASSLSGGRGNQPQHF	TRBV28	.	TRBJ1-5	.
TGCGCCAGCAGCCGGAGACGGGGGCCTCAGCCCCAGCATTTT	CASSRRRGPQPQHF	TRBV4-3	.	TRBJ1-5	.
TGTGCCAGCAGCTTAGGACTCCGTTCGTCCGGGGAGCAGTACTTC	CASSLGLRSSGEQYF	TRBV5-6	.	TRBJ2-7	.
TGTGCCAGCAGCGCAACAGGGACTGGGGCCAACGTCCTGACTTTC	CASSATGTGANVLTF	TRBV7-9	.	TRBJ2-6	.
TGTGCCAGCAGCGGCCAAGAGACCCAGTACTTC	CASSGQETQYF	TRBV5-4	.	TRBJ2-5	.
TGTGCCAGCAGCTTGTTGACAGGGCTTGGGGTGAACACTGAAGCTTTCTTT	CASSLLTGLGVNTEAFF	TRBV5-6	TRBD1	TRBJ1-1	.
TGCAGCGTGGGGGGACAGTTGAACACTGAAGCTTTCTTT	CSVGGQLNTEAFF	TRBV29-1	TRBD1	TRBJ1-1	.
TGTGCCATCAGTGAGCAGGGGGAGCATCAGCCCCAGCATTTT	CAISEQGEHQPQHF	TRBV10-3	TRBD1	TRBJ1-5	.
TGTGCCAGCTTACAGAGTAGGTTCTACGAGCAGTACTTC	CASLQSRFYEQYF	TRBV11-2	.	TRBJ2-7	once
TGCGCCAGCAGTGTGCAAAGCGGGAAAGAGCAGTTCTTC	CASSVQSGKEQFF	TRBV10-1	TRBD2	TRBJ2-1	.
TGTGCCAGCAGTCCGGACAGGAGGCAAGAGACCCAGTACTTC	CASSPDRRQETQYF	TRBV28	TRBD1	TRBJ2-5	.
TGCGCCAGCAGCCCCAAGTGGACAGGGGCAGATACGCAGTATTTT	CASSPKWTGADTQYF	TRBV4-1	TRBD1	TRBJ2-3	.
TGTGCCAGCAGCTTAGGGCGAGATTCTGAGCAGTTCTTC	CASSLGRDSEQFF	TRBV7-6	.	TRBJ2-1	.
TGTGCCAGCAGCTTGGGGCTAGCGGGAGTGATTCAAAAGGTGCAGTATTTT	CASSLGLAGVIQKVQYF	TRBV5-6	TRBD2	TRBJ2-3	.
TGTGCCAGCAGCCACCGGGAGAACACCGGGGAGCTGTTTTTT	CASSHRENTGELFF	TRBV4-2	.	TRBJ2-2	.
TGTGCCAGCAATGAGCAGTTCTTC	CASNEQFF	TRBV30	.	TRBJ2-1	.
TGTGCCAGCAGTTCCGGGTCTGCGGGAAGCACTGAAGCTTTCTTT	CASSSGSAGSTEAFF	TRBV28	.	TRBJ1-1	.
TGTGCCAGCAGCCCCGACCCGTACCAAGAGACCCAGTACTTC	CASSPDPYQETQYF	TRBV7-2	.	TRBJ2-5	.
TGTGCCAGCAGCTTAGCAAGTCTGGACTACAATGAGCAGTTCTTC	CASSLASLDYNEQFF	TRBV7-2	.	TRBJ2-1	.
TGTGCCAGCTCACCAGAGGGGTGGGCGAGGCAGCCCCAGCATTTT	CASSPEGWARQPQHF	TRBV18	.	TRBJ1-5	.
TGTGCCAGCAGCTTATCGGCAGGGGGCTACGAGCAGTACTTC	CASSLSAGGYEQYF	TRBV11-2	TRBD1	TRBJ2-7	once
TGTGCCAGCAGTGAATTGGGACAGACTAGCAATCAGCCCCAGCATTTT	CASSELGQTSNQPQHF	TRBV2	TRBD1	TRBJ1-5	.
TGTGCCAGCAGCCCCGTAGCGGGAGTGGCAGATACGCAGTATTTT	CASSPVAGVADTQYF	TRBV6-5	TRBD2	TRBJ2-3	.
TGTGCCAGCAGCGTCCTAGCTGGCCCGGGACTAGCGGGAGGGCTCCGGTACGAGCAGTACTTC	CASSVLAGPGLAGGLRYEQYF	TRBV9	TRBD2	TRBJ2-7	.
TGTGCCAGCAGCGCTCAACAAGTGCCGTCTTGGGCAGTTGGGTACTACGAGCAGTACTTC	CASSAQQVPSWAVGYYEQYF	TRBV14	.	TRBJ2-7	.
TGTGCCAGCAGTTATCCCCAAAGGGAAGCCACAGATACGCAGTATTTT	CASSYPQREATDTQYF	TRBV6-6	.	TRBJ2-3	.
TGCGCCAGCAGCTGGGGACTAGCGGGAGGACCCTACAATGAGCAGTTCTTC	CASSWGLAGGPYNEQFF	TRBV5-1	TRBD2	TRBJ2-1	.
TGTGCCAGCAGCCCGTCTGCCGGAAGGCGCTCGGCAGAGCAGTACTTC	CASSPSAGRRSAEQYF	TRBV7-3	.	TRBJ2-7	.
TGTGCCAGCTCACTGCTAGCCGGATCCGCGAACACCGGGGAGCTGTTTTTT	CASSLLAGSANTGELFF	TRBV18	.	TRBJ2-2	.
TGTGCCAGCAGCCCATCCTTCGGAGGCGGGCCAGGGACCCAGTACTTC	CASSPSFGGGPGTQYF	TRBV7-2	.	TRBJ2-5	once
TGTGCCAGCAGCGCCGGGACAGGGGGTGAAAAACTGTTTTTT	CASSAGTGGEKLFF	TRBV6-6	TRBD1	TRBJ1-4	.
TGTGCCAGCAGATCCCCCGGGGGTAGCAATCAGCCCCAGCATTTT	CASRSPGGSNQPQHF	TRBV6-5	.	TRBJ1-5	.
TGTGCCAGCAGCTTAGATCAAGTTAGCGGGGGCATCAGCTCCTACAATGAGCAGTTCTTC	CASSLDQVSGGISSYNEQFF	TRBV11-2	TRBD2	TRBJ2-1	.
TGTGCCAGTAGTCCGCAGGGGACAGGGTACCCGAACACTGAAGCTTTCTTT	CASSPQGTGYPNTEAFF	TRBV19	TRBD1	TRBJ1-1	.
TGCGCCAGCAGCACAAACTTGGCAGGGCTTAATTACGAGCAGTACTTC	CASSTNLAGLNYEQYF	TRBV5-1	.	TRBJ2-7	.
TGTGCCAGCCGAACCAGACGAGGGGACACTGAAGCTTTCTTT	CASRTRRGDTEAFF	TRBV18	.	TRBJ1-1	.
TGCGCCAGCAGCTTGGTTCAGGGAAGGACTGGTTACGAGCAGTACTTC	CASSLVQGRTGYEQYF	TRBV5-1	.	TRBJ2-7	.
TGCGCCAGCAGCTTGCAGGGTCGATCCCACCGAGAAATTCAGCCCCAGCATTTT	CASSLQGRSHREIQPQHF	TRBV5-1	.	TRBJ1-5	once
TGCGCCAGCAGCCAAGTGGAGGGACAGGGTTATACAACTAATGAAAAACTGTTTTTT	CASSQVEGQGYTTNEKLFF	TRBV4-1	TRBD1	TRBJ1-4	.
TGTGCCAGCAAAAGACAGGGGGCAATAACCGGGGAGCTGTTTTTT	CASKRQGAITGELFF	TRBV6-5	TRBD1	TRBJ2-2	once
TGTGCCAGCAGCCCAAGGACTAGCTTCAGTGAGCAGTTCTTC	CASSPRTSFSEQFF	TRBV28	TRBD2	TRBJ2-1	.
TGCAGCGTTGAAGGGAGCGGGAACTCAGCCACAGATACGCAGTATTTT	CSVEGSGNSATDTQYF	TRBV29-1	TRBD2	TRBJ2-3	.